This T cell receptor beta chain comes out of a study of blood T cell repertoires in COVID-19. Study-wide context: There were acute and convalescent COVID-19 samples, and they came from the United States, Italy and Spain. In each case, the material was cDNA or gDNA derived from T cells, B-cell-depleted T cells, or PBMCs.

In the original analysis: For nucleated cells, counts were estimated from reference gene primer amplification. Generated by immunoSEQ multiplex PCR, the TCRdb table keeps only in-frame clones and is missing some. V, J and clone size derive from that table, while D and trimming were established from the DNA sequence. The table lists about 67,000 clones, around 90% of them singletons. Germline CDR1 SGHDN, CDR2 FVKESK. CDR3 size: 14 residues. Deletions cut 2 bases from V and 5 bases from J, with 10 bases between. Sequencing used peripheral blood. The receptor comes from a woman aged 80 or over with acute or convalescent COVID-19. V usage is TRBV14 and J usage is TRBJ2-1; no clear D. CDR3 amino acids: CASSQITVHNEQFF. CDR3 coding DNA: TGTGCCAGCAGCCAAATAACAGTACACAATGAGCAGTTCTTC.